These 3 T cell receptor beta chains were all obtained from the same sample, sequenced in a study of T cell repertoires in cytomegalovirus infection (dated by TCRdb to 2018 to 2020). Data came from an Illumina HiSeq 1500. TCRdb's own reprocessing of the public reads used fastp at Q25 and MiXCR and kept productive beta chains. Entries that share a CDR3 protein sequence are merged under the most common genes and DNA. This sample lists under 350,000 distinct CDR3 sequences; 9.5% were detected once. Around 4% of the sample lies in the top ten. Input material: PBMCs. The receptors derive from a human donor in good health (CMV status not recorded). Some clones in this sample may be carry-over from other donors' samples.

This clonotype was detected many times. The junction shows a germline mismatch at one end, possibly a read error. V is TRBV4-3 and J is TRBJ1-2; the match to TRBD1 covers 8 bases. Germline CDR1 and CDR2: LGHNA and YSLEER. This CDR3 is built from 15 residues. The CDR3 region has the DNA TGCGCCAGCAGCCAGGGGGACAGGAGTAACTCTGGCTACACCTTC. It yields the protein CASSQGDRSNSGYTF.

The sample holds many counts of this clonotype. As DNA, the CDR3 is TGTGCCAGCAGCTACGCCAGGGAGACCCAGTACTTC. Its translation is CASSYARETQYF. This chain connects TRBV7-2 to TRBJ2-5; D call uncertain. V lost 4 bases and J 5 bases, leaving 8 bases between the germline ends. The CDR3 is 12 amino acids. Germline V CDR1 and CDR2: SGHTA, FQGNSA.

This clonotype has a handful of counts. The V gene is TRBV19, the J gene TRBJ2-1; D unresolved. The germline V gene has CDR1 LNHDA and CDR2 SQIVND (reference sequence). Trimming shortened V by 5 bases and J by 6 bases, and 8 bases separated the two germline ends. This CDR3 is 12 amino acids long. CDR3 DNA: TGTGCCAGTAGTTCCCCATCCAATGAGCAGTTCTTC. It is translated as CASSSPSNEQFF.